This T cell receptor beta chain appears in the sequencing data of a study of T cell responses to AZD1222 COVID-19 vaccine. Whole-study findings and limits: Unmutated variant regions are reportedly targeted by nearly half of spike-specific TCRs. Most donors were white British, females outnumbered males, and clonal diversity was possibly underestimated. Spike was spanned by vaccine-associated CD4 TCRs, which were dominant at 160-218 and 743-854.

TCRdb's copy holds only in-frame clones and misses some; the assay was immunoSEQ multiplex PCR. The sample has approximately 80,000 clones; approximately 90% are singletons. The analysis combined second doses at about 4 or about 12 weeks. The length of the CDR3 is 14 residues. The V gene lost 1 base and the J gene lost 3 bases, with 9 bases spanning the gap. In germline, CDR1 is SGHNT, CDR2 YENEEA. With regard to this clone: The target antigen is unknown.

The source was peripheral blood, collected 28 days after the second AZD1222 dose. V usage is TRBV11-3 and J usage is TRBJ1-1; D gene uncertain. The clonotype originates from an adult who received the AZD1222 COVID-19 vaccine. The DNA of the CDR3 is TGTGCCAGCAGCTTAGGAGGTCGGTACACTGAAGCTTTCTTT. Protein: CASSLGGRYTEAFF.